This T cell receptor (beta chain) was identified during a study of T cells in Graves' hyperthyroidism and ophthalmopathy. The sample holds many counts of this clonotype. The CDR3 has 14 amino acids. The germline V gene has CDR1 KGHSH and CDR2 LQKENI. V shed 6 bases and J 9 bases; nucleotides not matched to a gene: 14. Recently diagnosed hyperthyroidism of less than 2 months' duration affected patients aged 18 to 65. The TCR beta CDR3 regions underwent amplification using RNA transcripts as the source. First-round RT-PCR targeting the TCR CDR3 was performed with the HTBI primer set. MiXCR, applied by TCRdb to the multiplex PCR reads, yields one record per CDR3 protein. This table holds about 570,000 distinct CDR3 sequences, approximately 15% found once.

The TCR comes from a woman aged 40 to 55 with Graves' hyperthyroidism. V gene TRBV18 combines with J gene TRBJ2-7; 7 nucleotides match TRBD2. Sequencing was done on a sample of blood. The chain's CDR3 is CASSGSGPRPWQYF. In DNA, the CDR3 is TGTGCCAGCTCTGGTAGCGGGCCACGCCCATGGCAGTACTTC.